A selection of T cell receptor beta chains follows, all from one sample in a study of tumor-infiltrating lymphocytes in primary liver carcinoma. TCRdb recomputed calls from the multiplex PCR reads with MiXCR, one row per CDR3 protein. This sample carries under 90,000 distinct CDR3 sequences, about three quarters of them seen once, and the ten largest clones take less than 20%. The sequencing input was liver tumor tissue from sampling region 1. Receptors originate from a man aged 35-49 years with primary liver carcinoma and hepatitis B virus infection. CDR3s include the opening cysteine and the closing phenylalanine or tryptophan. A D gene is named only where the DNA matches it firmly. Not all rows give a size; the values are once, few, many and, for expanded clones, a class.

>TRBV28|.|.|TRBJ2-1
CASMPSGSNEQLF
TGTGCCAGCATGCCAAGCGGAAGTAATGAGCAGTTATTC
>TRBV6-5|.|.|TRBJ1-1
CVSIPHRLGKGLNTEAFF
TGTGTCAGCATCCCACACAGGTTGGGGAAGGGGCTGAACACTGAAGCTTTCTTT
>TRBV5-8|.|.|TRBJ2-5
CASSLPRNQETQYF
TGTGCCAGCAGCTTGCCGCGGAACCAAGAGACCCAGTACTTC
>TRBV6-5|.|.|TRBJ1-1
CASWIATEAFF
TGTGCCAGCTGGATTGCCACTGAAGCTTTCTTT
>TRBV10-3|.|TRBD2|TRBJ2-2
CVISLAGTSGKVSGELVF
TGTGTCATCAGCCTTGCCGGGACTAGCGGGAAGGTTTCCGGGGAGCTGGTTTTT
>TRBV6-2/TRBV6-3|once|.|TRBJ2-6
CASSLCQGTGANVLTF
TGTGCCAGCAGTTTATGTCAGGGGACTGGGGCCAACGTCCTGACTTTC
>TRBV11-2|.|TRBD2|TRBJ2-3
CASSLTASGSDTQYF
TGTGCCAGCAGCTTAACCGCGAGCGGGAGTGATACGCAGTATTTT
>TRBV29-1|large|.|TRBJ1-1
CSVSSNTEAFF
TGCAGCGTTTCTTCGAACACTGAAGCTTTCTTT
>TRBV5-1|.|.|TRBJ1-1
CASSHGRGNTEAFF
TGCGCCAGCAGCCACGGGAGGGGGAACACTGAAGCTTTCTTT
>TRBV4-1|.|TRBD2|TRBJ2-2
CASSQGGGLAEWITGELFF
TGCGCCAGCAGCCAAGGGGGGGGACTGGCGGAATGGATCACCGGGGAGCTGTTTTTT
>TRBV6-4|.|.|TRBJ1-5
CASNGRGGNQPKHF
TGTGCCAGCAATGGGAGGGGGGGCAATCAGCCCAAGCATTTT
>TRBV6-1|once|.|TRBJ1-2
CASRLGNYGYTF
TGTGCCAGCAGGCTGGGCAACTATGGCTACACCTTC
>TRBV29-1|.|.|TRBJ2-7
CSVGGQEATPSYEQYF
TGCAGTGTTGGAGGTCAAGAGGCCACCCCTTCCTACGAGCAGTACTTC
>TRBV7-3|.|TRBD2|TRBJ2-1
CASSLGLAPNEQFF
TGTGCCAGCAGCTTAGGACTAGCCCCCAATGAGCAGTTCTTC
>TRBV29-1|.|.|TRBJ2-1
CSVDKWNEQFF
TGCAGCGTCGACAAGTGGAATGAGCAGTTCTTC
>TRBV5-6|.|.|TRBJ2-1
CAISPVVGSSYNEQFF
TGTGCCATCAGCCCAGTGGTAGGGAGCTCATACAATGAGCAGTTCTTC
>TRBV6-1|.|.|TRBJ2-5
CASSGERNVPETQYF
TGTGCCAGCAGTGGAGAACGTAACGTCCCAGAGACTCAGTACTTC
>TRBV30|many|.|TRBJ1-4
CAWSSPSRDYGEKLFF
TGTGCCTGGAGTTCGCCCTCCCGGGACTACGGCGAAAAACTGTTTTTT
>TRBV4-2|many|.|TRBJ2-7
CASSQAGDLTLFSF
TGTGCCAGCAGCCAAGCGGGGGACTTGACCCTGTTTTCCTTC
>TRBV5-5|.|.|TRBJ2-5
CASSSSQKETQYF
TGTGCCAGCAGCTCGTCGCAGAAAGAGACCCAGTACTTT
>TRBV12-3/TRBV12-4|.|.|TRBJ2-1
CASSPHTGNKQFF
TGTGCCAGCAGTCCCCATACGGGGAATAAGCAGTTCTTC
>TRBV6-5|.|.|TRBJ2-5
CASMSGTLQEIQYF
TGTGCCAGCATGTCAGGGACCCTTCAAGAGATCCAGTACTTC
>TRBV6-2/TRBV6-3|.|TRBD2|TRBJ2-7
CASRPGTSGAYKQYF
TGTGCCAGCAGACCCGGGACTAGTGGGGCGTACAAGCAGTACTTC
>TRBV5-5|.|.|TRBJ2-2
CASITGATGELLF
TGTGCCAGCATCACCGGGGCAACCGGGGAGCTGCTTTTT
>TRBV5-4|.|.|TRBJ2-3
CASSLVGPADMLYF
TGTGCCAGCAGCTTGGTGGGACCAGCAGATATGCTGTATTTT
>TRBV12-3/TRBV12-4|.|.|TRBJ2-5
CASSIGQWRETQYF
TGTGCCAGCAGCATTGGACAGTGGAGAGAGACCCAGTACTTC
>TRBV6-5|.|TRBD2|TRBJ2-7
CASSRGVAGGYKQYF
TGTGCCAGCAGTCGGGGAGTAGCGGGAGGCTACAAGCAGTACTTC
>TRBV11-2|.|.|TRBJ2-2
CASSSCPAGELFF
TGTGCCAGCAGCTCCTGTCCCGCGGGGGAGCTGTTTTTT
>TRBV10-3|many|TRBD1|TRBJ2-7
CAISEFPLQTGTGNYEQYF
TGTGCCATCAGTGAGTTCCCCCTCCAGACCGGGACAGGGAACTACGAGCAGTACTTC
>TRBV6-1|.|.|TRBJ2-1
CASNNPGRGSNEQFF
TGTGCCAGCAACAACCCGGGACGGGGGTCCAATGAGCAGTTCTTC
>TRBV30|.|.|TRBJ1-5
CAWSLLGLNQPQHF
TGTGCCTGGAGTCTGTTGGGTTTGAATCAGCCCCAGCATTTT
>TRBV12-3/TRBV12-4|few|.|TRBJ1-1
CSSSLNSLTEALF
TGTTCCAGCAGTTTAAATTCTCTCACTGAAGCTTTATTT
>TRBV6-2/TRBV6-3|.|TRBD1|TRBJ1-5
CASSNRDSNQPQHF
TGTGCCAGCAGTAACCGGGACAGTAATCAGCCCCAGCATTTT
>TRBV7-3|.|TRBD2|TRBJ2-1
CASSPWTSGNHNGQFF
TGTGCCAGCAGCCCCTGGACTAGCGGGAATCACAATGGGCAGTTCTTC
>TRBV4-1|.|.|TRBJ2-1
CASSHPGLSGKLVGYNEQFF
TGCGCCAGCAGCCACCCTGGACTATCGGGAAAGTTAGTGGGATACAATGAGCAGTTCTTC
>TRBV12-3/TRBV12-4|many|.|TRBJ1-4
CASNAEAGASEKLFF
TGTGCCAGCAACGCGGAGGCGGGGGCTAGTGAAAAACTGTTTTTT
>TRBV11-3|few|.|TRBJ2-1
CTSSPREKGEQFF
TGTACCAGCAGCCCCCGTGAGAAGGGCGAGCAGTTCTTC
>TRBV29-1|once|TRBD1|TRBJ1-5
CCVAGQNNQPQHF
TGCTGCGTTGCGGGACAGAACAATCAGCCCCAGCATTTC
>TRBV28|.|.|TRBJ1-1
CASSCRGSGDTEAFF
TGTGCCAGCAGTTGCCGTGGCAGTGGGGACACTGAAGCTTTCTTT
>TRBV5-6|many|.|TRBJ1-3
CASSFVPGNTIYF
TGTGCCAGCAGCTTCGTCCCTGGAAACACCATATATTTT
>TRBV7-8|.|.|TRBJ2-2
CASSPLRGPNTGQLFF
TGTGCCAGCAGCCCCCTTCGAGGACCGAACACCGGGCAGCTGTTTTTC